This entry is about one T cell receptor beta chain. Its antigen is unidentified. With 5 bases clipped from V and 4 bases from J, the junction kept 12 bases outside the gene matches. Germline V lookup: CDR1 LNHDA, CDR2 SQIVND (reference sequence). The CDR3 covers 16 residues. Use of 60 Vbeta and 13 Jbeta primers characterized the PCR. The repertoire was sequenced with immunoSEQ multiplex PCR; TCRdb's copy has only in-frame clones and lacks some. Here the sample spans 130,000 to 150,000 clones, almost 85% being singletons. The data derive from a study of cytomegalovirus exposure and HLA in healthy donors. Broader study findings: Later analysis suggested links between common viral pathogens and several top significant clusters. A highly shared variant cluster was judged a likely technical artifact.

This TCR was sampled from a woman aged 60-75 years in good health and CMV-seropositive. The chain employs TRBV19 and TRBJ2-7, with 9 bases lining up with TRBD2. Sequencing was done on a sample of PBMCs. CDR3 in DNA: TGTGCCAGTAGTTCCCGGAGGGTAGCGGGAGCTTACGAGCAGTACTTC. Translation gives CASSSRRVAGAYEQYF.